One and the same sample provided the 7 T cell receptor beta chains below, sequenced in a study of cytomegalovirus exposure and HLA in healthy donors. Researchers ran the PCR with 60 Vbeta and 13 Jbeta primers. Some clones are missing from TCRdb's copy, which holds only in-frame ones; the method was immunoSEQ multiplex PCR. The sample records approximately 100,000 clones, just under 70% being singletons. Sequencing was carried out using PBMCs. These receptor sequences come from a woman between 70 and 85 years old in good health and CMV-seropositive.

J is TRBJ1-1 and V is TRBV7-2, with a possible D match to TRBD1 (5 bases). The CDR3 is made up of 14 amino acids. Germline V gene sequence: CDR1 SGHTA, CDR2 FQGNSA. Deletions cut 6 bases from V and 5 bases from J, with 16 bases between. CDR3 protein: CASRRQTLWTEAFF. The CDR3 DNA sequence: TGTGCCAGCAGACGACAGACTCTATGGACTGAAGCTTTCTTT.

This clone was seen once. The chain carries TRBV7-2 and TRBJ2-3; D possibly corresponds to TRBD2 (6 bases). The CDR3 runs to 14 residues. The V end lost 6 bases, the J end lost 2 bases, and 12 bases lay between the germline ends. The V gene's germline CDR1 is SGHTA and CDR2 FQGNSA. The CDR3, as DNA: TGTGCCAGCAGGCCGGGGGAGCCCACAGATACGCAGTATTTT. This codes for CASRPGEPTDTQYF.

V gene TRBV10-2 combines with J gene TRBJ2-1; 11 bases fit TRBD2. The V segment lost 6 bases and the J segment 6 bases; nucleotides outside the gene matches: 4. The CDR3 is 14 residues long. Per the germline V gene, CDR1 is WSHSY and CDR2 is SAAADI. The CDR3 DNA follows: TGCGCCAGCAGACTAGCGGGGGAAGGCAATGAGCAGTTCTTC. It is translated as CASRLAGEGNEQFF.

The chain uses TRBV4-2 and TRBJ2-3, with TRBD1 as a possible D gene (6 bases). Germline CDR1 reads LGHNA; CDR2 reads YNFKEQ. There are 16 residues in the CDR3. The V and J ends lost 0 bases and 4 bases respectively, with 14 bases between them. The CDR3 is CASSQEEGQGSDTQYF. The CDR3 DNA follows: TGTGCCAGCAGCCAAGAAGAGGGGCAGGGGTCAGATACGCAGTATTTT.

Here the CDR3 reads CSVGPSGQGRGYTF. Written as DNA, the CDR3 is TGCAGCGTTGGCCCCTCGGGACAGGGGAGAGGCTACACCTTC. V gene TRBV29-1 combines with J gene TRBJ1-2, with TRBD1 matching 10 bases. CDR1 SQVTM and CDR2 ANQGSEA come from the germline V gene. The length of the CDR3 is 14 residues. The V segment lost 4 bases and the J segment 8 bases; nucleotides outside the gene matches: 10.

The chain uses TRBV7-3 and TRBJ1-1; a weak D match, TRBD1 (6 bases). The V end was cut by 6 bases, the J end by 8 bases, with 16 bases between. Germline CDR1 reads SGHTA; CDR2 reads FQGTGA. The CDR3 length is 13 residues. This CDR3 reads CASSFSSTGEAFF. For the CDR3, the DNA is TGTGCCAGCAGTTTTTCTTCGACAGGCGAAGCTTTCTTT.

The V and J genes are TRBV7-3 and TRBJ2-5; D may be TRBD1 (5 bases). CDR1 is SGHTA and CDR2 is FQGTGA in the germline V gene. CDR3 size: 13 residues. Trimming took off 1 base at V and 10 bases at J, with 13 bases between the two ends. In DNA, the CDR3 is TGTGCCAGCAGCTTAATGGCAGGGTCCGGCCAGTACTTC. Amino acid sequence: CASSLMAGSGQYF.